This T cell receptor beta chain derives from a study of beta chain features in type 1 diabetes. Study results and caveats: TCRB CDR3s were moderately but significantly shorter in Type 1 diabetes patients in all four CD4+ subsets. Short templates might get an advantage during PCR, and this would be equal in patients and controls. Patients with type 1 diabetes carried fewer insertions and had more deletions at their VDJ junctions. Compared to healthy donors, patients appeared to have naive, central memory and Treg TCRB repertoires that were more alike.

About this clone itself: As yet, its antigen is unknown.

The sequenced template was cDNA made from the entire isolated RNA. It was found that naive, central memory and regulatory T cell samples averaged about 3.4 million reads. Data came from immunoSEQ multiplex PCR; TCRdb stores just in-frame clones and leaves some out. The table shows 300,000 or so clones, with around an eighth occurring only once. The CDR3 sequence is 14 residues long. Trimming removed 5 bases from V and 4 bases from J, with 12 bases in between. The V gene's germline CDR1 is MDHEN and CDR2 SYDVKM. V is TRBV28 and J is TRBJ1-3, with no clear D. Sequencing was performed on naive CD4+ T cells from blood. The origin of this receptor is a man between 25 and 39 years old with type 1 diabetes. CDR3 sequence: CASSPPPVGNTIYF. In DNA, the CDR3 is TGTGCCAGCAGTCCACCGCCAGTGGGAAACACCATATATTTT. The full variable domain, its missing parts supplied by reference TRBV28 and TRBJ1-3, is DVKVTQSSRYLVKRTGEKVFLECVQDMDHENMFWYRQDPGLGLRLIYFSYDVKMKEKGDIPEGYSVSREKKERFSLILESASTNQTSMYLCASSPPPVGNTIYFGEGSWLTVV.